This entry lists 21 T cell receptor beta chains sequenced from one sample in a study of OX40 agonist ivuxolimab in advanced cancers. Sequencing used immunoSEQ multiplex PCR; TCRdb keeps in-frame clones, though not all of them. The sample holds about 79,000 clones; under 90% are singletons and the top ten take approximately 0.51%. Sequencing was performed on CD4+ or CD8+ T cells sorted from blood, taken in a trial of the OX40 agonist ivuxolimab. All receptors come from an adult with an advanced solid tumor such as melanoma, head and neck, liver or kidney cancer.

This rearrangement joins TRBV10-3 to TRBJ2-3, with D hard to call. The CDR3 sequence is 14 residues long. Germline CDR1 ENHRY, CDR2 SYGVKD. V was pared by 2 bases and J by 4 bases, with 10 bases between. This CDR3 is CAISEGRRADTQYF. CDR3 DNA: TGTGCCATCAGTGAGGGCAGAAGGGCAGATACGCAGTATTTT.

The chain links TRBV5-4 to TRBJ2-1, with D possibly matching TRBD2 (6 bases). V dropped 1 base and J dropped 2 bases, with 10 bases sitting between them. CDR3 length: 15 amino acids. Germline V gives CDR1 SGHNT, CDR2 YYREEE (reference sequence). The CDR3 loop reads CASSLWAGPYNEQFF. CDR3 sequence (DNA): TGTGCCAGCAGCTTGTGGGCGGGACCCTACAATGAGCAGTTCTTC.

This clone has only a few counts. V usage is TRBV2 and J usage is TRBJ2-7, with TRBD1 identical over 8 bases. The germline V gene has CDR1 SNHLY and CDR2 FYNNEI. The CDR3 runs 17 residues. The V gene end was trimmed by 0 bases and the J gene end by 8 bases; junction bases not matched to a gene: 15. CDR3 in amino acids: CASSEALARQGRGKQYF. The CDR3 bases are TGTGCCAGCAGTGAAGCCCTAGCAAGACAGGGGCGGGGAAAGCAGTACTTC. The whole variable domain, filled in from reference TRBV2 and TRBJ2-7, reads EPEVTQTPSHQVTQMGQEVILRCVPISNHLYFYWYRQILGQKVEFLVSFYNNEISEKSEIFDDQFSVERPDGSNFTLKIRSTKLEDSAMYFCASSEALARQGRGKQYFGPGTRLTVT.

The chain uses TRBV7-9 and TRBJ2-3, with 10 bases that match TRBD2. CDR1 is SEHNR, CDR2 FQNEAQ, per germline (reference sequence). Trimming removed 3 bases from V and 4 bases from J; junction bases left unmatched: 10. CDR3 size: 17 residues. The CDR3 region has the DNA TGTGCCAGCAGCTTTAGGGCTAGCGGGAGAGGGGCAGATACGCAGTATTTT. Protein: CASSFRASGRGADTQYF. Full variable domain (remainder filled in from reference TRBV7-9 and TRBJ2-3): DTGVSQNPRHKITKRGQNVTFRCDPISEHNRLYWYRQTLGQGPEFLTYFQNEAQLEKSRLLSDRFSAERPKGSFSTLEIQRTEQGDSAMYLCASSFRASGRGADTQYFGPGTRLTVL.

The chain recombines TRBV18 with TRBJ1-1; tentatively, D is TRBD1 (6 bases). This CDR3 region has 17 residues. V lost 3 bases, J lost 0 bases, and 17 bases lay in between. Germline assignment: CDR1 KGHSH and CDR2 LQKENI. In DNA, the CDR3 is TGTGCCAGCTCACCGACCCAGGGACAAGGGATGAACACTGAAGCTTTCTTT. Its translation is CASSPTQGQGMNTEAFF.

This clone is a singleton in its sample. The V and J genes are TRBV19 and TRBJ2-3, with a tentative D call TRBD1 (6 bases). Germline assignment: CDR1 LNHDA and CDR2 SQIVND (reference sequence). The CDR3 contains 14 residues. V shed 5 bases and J shed 2 bases, with 11 bases lying between them. CDR3 residues: CASSLGQPTDTQYF. The CDR3, as DNA: TGTGCCAGTAGTCTTGGACAGCCCACAGATACGCAGTATTTT.

The chain carries TRBV30 and TRBJ2-1; 9 bases fit TRBD1. J gave up 4 bases and V 2 bases, and 12 bases lay outside the gene matches. From germline, CDR1 is GTSNPN and CDR2 SVGIG (reference sequence). The CDR3 is made up of 17 amino acids. The CDR3 reads CAWSHPPGQGAYNEQFF. For the CDR3, the DNA is TGTGCCTGGAGTCATCCCCCGGGACAGGGAGCATACAATGAGCAGTTCTTC.

This chain joins TRBV2 and TRBJ1-4; no firm D call. The CDR3 contains 16 residues. Trimming stripped 8 bases from V and 0 bases from J, with 16 bases between. The germline CDR1 and CDR2 sequences are SNHLY and FYNNEI. The DNA for the CDR3 is TGTGCCAGCGCAGGTTCCCGACTTGCAACTAATGAAAAACTGTTTTTT. Its translation is CASAGSRLATNEKLFF.

The chain uses TRBV9 and TRBJ1-1; D uncertain. The CDR3 runs 16 residues. CDR1 and CDR2 (germline): SGDLS, YYNGEE. Trimming removed 0 bases from V and 5 bases from J, with 17 bases in between. This CDR3 reads CASSVGRGKSATEAFF. As DNA, the CDR3 is TGTGCCAGCAGCGTAGGGAGAGGGAAGAGTGCGACTGAAGCTTTCTTT.

The chain carries TRBV10-3 and TRBJ1-2; D is possibly TRBD1 (5 bases). V was shortened by 2 bases and J by 4 bases, with 8 bases between the two germline ends. The CDR3 consists of 13 residues. Looked up from germline, CDR1 is ENHRY and CDR2 is SYGVKD. CDR3 bases: TGTGCCATCAGTGAGGGGGCTGGCTATGGCTACACCTTC. It translates to CAISEGAGYGYTF.

The V gene is TRBV7-8, the J gene TRBJ2-1, with D unclear. The CDR3 runs 17 residues. With 1 base removed from V and 6 bases from J, the gap between germline ends came to 19 bases. The germline CDR1 and CDR2 sequences are SGHVS and FQNEAQ. The CDR3 DNA is TGTGCCAGCAGCTTAGTAATGGGCAGAAAGGACCCCAATGAGCAGTTCTTC. It yields the protein CASSLVMGRKDPNEQFF.

This clone was seen a few times. CDR3 loop: CASSLSASGAETQYF. The DNA for the CDR3 is TGTGCCAGCAGCTTATCAGCCTCGGGGGCAGAGACCCAGTACTTC. The V gene is TRBV7-7, the J gene TRBJ2-5; D is possibly TRBD1 or TRBD2 (6 bases each). The V end was cut by 2 bases, the J end by 4 bases, with 14 bases between. The CDR3 has 15 amino acids. Germline CDR1 is SSHAT and CDR2 is FNYEAQ (reference sequence).

The chain has TRBV5-4 and TRBJ2-7; D tentatively fits TRBD1 or TRBD2 (5 bases each). The CDR3 totals 13 residues. V lost 5 bases and J 1 base, leaving 10 bases between the germline ends. CDR1 and CDR2 from the germline V gene are SGHNT and YYREEE (reference sequence). The CDR3 DNA reads as TGTGCCAGCAGGAGGGCAGGGTCCTACGAGCAGTACTTC. Its protein is CASRRAGSYEQYF.

This chain uses TRBV5-1 with TRBJ1-6; perhaps TRBD1 as D (6 bases). Germline V gene sequence: CDR1 SGHRS, CDR2 YFSETQ. V was cut by 3 bases and J by 0 bases, with 10 bases left in between. There are 16 residues in the CDR3. The CDR3 DNA reads TGCGCCAGCAGCTCAGGACAGAGCTCCTATAATTCACCCCTCCACTTT. It yields the protein CASSSGQSSYNSPLHF.

This chain joins TRBV9 and TRBJ2-2; TRBD2 matches 7 bases. The trim removed 5 bases at V and 0 bases at J, leaving 1 base unmatched. Per the germline V gene, CDR1 is SGDLS and CDR2 is YYNGEE. The CDR3 extends over 14 amino acids. CDR3 protein: CASRGLANTGELFF. The DNA of the CDR3 is TGTGCCAGCAGAGGACTAGCGAACACCGGGGAGCTGTTTTTT.

The table lists this clone with a few counts. The chain carries TRBV5-6 and TRBJ1-3; the D is unclear. Germline-derived CDR1 and CDR2 are SGHDT and YYEEEE. Trimming stripped 2 bases from V and 4 bases from J, with 7 bases between. The CDR3 totals 13 residues. For the CDR3, the DNA is TGTGCCAGCAGCTTCGCACCCGGAAACACCATATATTTT. Translation: CASSFAPGNTIYF.

Here the CDR3 DNA reads TGTGCCAGCAGCCCACAGGAAGAAGCTTTCTTT. It codes for CASSPQEEAFF. The chain links TRBV6-6 to TRBJ1-1; D may be TRBD1 (5 bases). V lost 6 bases and J 8 bases, leaving 10 bases between the germline ends. The CDR3 is made up of 11 amino acids. Germline V gives CDR1 MNHNY, CDR2 SVGAGI (reference sequence).

The chain carries TRBV7-3 and TRBJ1-1; D is ambiguous. Germline lookup yields CDR1 SGHTA and CDR2 FQGTGA. This CDR3 has 13 residues. The germline V and J ends were trimmed by 4 bases and 3 bases, with 9 bases remaining between them. In DNA, the CDR3 is TGTGCCAGCAGCTGGTCGGCCTACACTGAAGCTTTCTTT. Its protein is CASSWSAYTEAFF.

This chain links TRBV5-1 with TRBJ1-4, with D hard to call. CDR1 is SGHRS, CDR2 YFSETQ, per germline. The V gene lost 4 bases and the J gene lost 7 bases, with 17 bases spanning the gap. The CDR3 has 15 amino acids. This CDR3 reads CASSTGYTYSEKLFF. CDR3 nucleotides: TGCGCCAGCAGCACTGGCTATACGTATTCTGAAAAACTGTTTTTT. The full variable domain, completed using reference TRBV5-1 and TRBJ1-4, is KAGVTQTPRYLIKTRGQQVTLSCSPISGHRSVSWYQQTPGQGLQFLFEYFSETQRNKGNFPGRFSGRQFSNSRSEMNVSTLELGDSALYLCASSTGYTYSEKLFFGSGTQLSVL.

The V and J genes are TRBV9 and TRBJ2-1; the D is unclear. V was clipped by 4 bases and J by 0 bases, with 14 bases between them. In germline, CDR1 is SGDLS, CDR2 YYNGEE. The CDR3 length is 16 residues. The CDR3 coding sequence is TGTGCCAGCAGCCCTGACCCCGGACCCTCCTACAATGAGCAGTTCTTC. Translation: CASSPDPGPSYNEQFF.

This clone was counted a single time. This sequence joins TRBV2 and TRBJ2-2, with 8 bases identical to TRBD1. Germline values: CDR1 SNHLY, CDR2 FYNNEI. Trimming cost V 5 bases and J 3 bases; bases outside gene matches: 5. The CDR3 length is 15 residues. The CDR3 DNA sequence: TGTGCCAGCAGTCAAGACAGGGGCGACACCGGGGAGCTGTTTTTT. Its protein is CASSQDRGDTGELFF.